This entry is about one T cell receptor (beta chain). Its matching antigen is unknown. This CDR3 has 17 amino acids. The germline V and J ends were trimmed by 4 bases and 4 bases, with 23 bases remaining between them. Germline V gene data show CDR1 as SGHTS and CDR2 as YDEGEE. This record belongs to a study of T cell responses to AZD1222 COVID-19 vaccine. Study details: Whether given at about 4 or about 12 weeks, second doses were pooled. Study results and caveats: Sampling captured repertoires only after the peak T cell response. Baseline seropositivity occurred in only six or seven AZD1222 recipients. With dominance at 160-218 and 743-854, vaccine-associated CD4 TCRs spanned spike.

Assay used: immunoSEQ multiplex PCR; TCRdb lists only in-frame clones, some missing. The profile covers about 130,000 clones, with 94% appearing a single time and around 7% taken by the ten largest. Sequences were derived from peripheral blood, sampled on day 0 of AZD1222 vaccination. The sequence derives from an adult in good health. This chain joins TRBV5-8 and TRBJ1-2; D is perhaps TRBD1 (6 bases). The CDR3, as DNA: TGTGCCAGCAGCCAAAAACCGAACAGGGCCGTGGGCTATGGCTACACCTTC. Its protein is CASSQKPNRAVGYGYTF.